The next 25 T cell receptor beta chains were all read from a single sample in a study of blood T cell repertoires in COVID-19. The repertoire was sequenced with immunoSEQ multiplex PCR; TCRdb's copy has only in-frame clones and lacks some. The sample yields around 320,000 clones, nearly 90% seen once. Source material: PBMCs or T cells enriched from blood (not recorded which). All receptors come from a woman younger than 30 with acute COVID-19.

This chain uses TRBV9 with TRBJ2-2, with D possibly being TRBD2 (6 bases). Per the germline V gene, CDR1 is SGDLS and CDR2 is YYNGEE. The CDR3 contains 14 residues. Trimming pared 2 bases from V and 7 bases from J, leaving 12 bases between. CDR3 nucleotides: TGTGCCAGCAGCGTCCTCGGGACTGTCGGGGAGCTGTTTTTT. Amino acid sequence: CASSVLGTVGELFF.

This sequence joins TRBV12-3 or TRBV12-4 and TRBJ1-1; D possibly corresponds to TRBD1 (5 bases). This CDR3 comprises 13 residues. Trimming cost V 6 bases and J 6 bases, with 14 bases left between them. Here the CDR3 reads CASSIREDAEAFF. In DNA form, the CDR3 reads TGTGCCAGCAGCATCAGGGAGGACGCTGAAGCTTTCTTT.

The V gene is TRBV18, the J gene TRBJ1-1; D is perhaps TRBD1 (6 bases). V was shortened by 4 bases and J by 3 bases, with 18 bases between the two germline ends. This CDR3 comprises 16 residues. The germline gives CDR1 KGHSH, CDR2 LQKENI. The CDR3 loop reads CASSQGQGPADTEAFF. The CDR3 DNA is TGTGCCAGCTCACAGGGACAAGGCCCGGCGGACACTGAAGCTTTCTTT.

This clone was recorded a few times. DNA for the CDR3: TGTGCCAGCAGTCAGGGAGGGCGTGGAAACACCATATATTTT. Protein: CASSQGGRGNTIYF. The genes are TRBV28 and TRBJ1-3; maybe TRBD1 (5 bases). Germline V lookup: CDR1 MDHEN, CDR2 SYDVKM. V shed 5 bases and J shed 3 bases, with 11 bases lying between them. CDR3 length: 14 residues.

The gene calls are TRBV14 and TRBJ2-7; tentatively, D is TRBD1 (5 bases). The CDR3 contains 12 residues. V lost 5 bases to trimming and J lost 4 bases, with 9 bases between them. The germline V gene has CDR1 SGHDN and CDR2 FVKESK. CDR3 DNA: TGTGCCAGCAGCTTGACAGAGTACGAGCAGTACTTC. Amino acid sequence: CASSLTEYEQYF.

The J gene is TRBJ1-2, the V gene TRBV6-5; the match to TRBD1 covers 7 bases. Germline CDR1 is MNHEY and CDR2 is SVGAGI. Germline trimming cut 5 bases from V and 8 bases from J; bases unmatched to any gene: 8. This CDR3 is 13 amino acids long. The CDR3 here is CASSPRTGRGYTF. CDR3 sequence (DNA): TGTGCCAGCAGTCCGAGGACAGGACGAGGCTACACCTTC.

The chain combines TRBV5-1 with TRBJ2-2; D remains unclear. The V end lost 6 bases, the J end lost 6 bases, and 6 bases lay between the germline ends. The CDR3 is 11 residues long. In germline, CDR1 is SGHRS, CDR2 YFSETQ. The DNA for the CDR3 is TGCGCCAGCAATCGGGCCGGGGAGCTGTTTTTT. This encodes CASNRAGELFF.

The chain recombines TRBV6-4 with TRBJ2-1; the match to TRBD2 covers 14 bases. CDR1 MRHNA and CDR2 SNTAGT come from the germline V gene. V was clipped by 2 bases and J by 4 bases; unmatched bases: 7. There are 18 residues in the CDR3. This chain's CDR3 is CASSDPGTSGSLYNEQFF. CDR3 sequence (DNA): TGTGCCAGCAGTGACCCCGGGACTAGCGGGAGCCTTTACAATGAGCAGTTCTTC.

The V and J genes are TRBV5-1 and TRBJ1-5; 10 bases map to TRBD1. The CDR3 totals 15 residues. In germline, CDR1 is SGHRS, CDR2 YFSETQ. J was trimmed by 7 bases and V by 3 bases; bases with no gene match: 7. The DNA for the CDR3 is TGCGCCAGCAGCTCATTAGGGGACAGGGGACAGCCCCAGCATTTT. This sequence encodes CASSSLGDRGQPQHF.

The chain employs TRBV19 and TRBJ2-1; 8 bases are a match to TRBD2. CDR3 length: 17 amino acids. Germline CDR1 LNHDA, CDR2 SQIVND (reference sequence). V dropped 10 bases and J dropped 2; count of bases not matched to a gene: 16. CDR3 sequence (DNA): TGTGCCACCGCCACTTCTTCTGGAGCGGGGGCCTACAATGAGCAGTTCTTC. Translating gives CATATSSGAGAYNEQFF.

The chain is built from TRBV28 and TRBJ2-1; 11 bases fit TRBD2. J lost 7 bases, V lost 5 bases, and 4 bases had no gene match. The CDR3 is 14 residues long. The germline CDR1 and CDR2 sequences are MDHEN and SYDVKM. The CDR3, as DNA: TGTGCCAGCAGTCTAGCGGGAGGTGATAATGAGCAGTTCTTC. Translation gives CASSLAGGDNEQFF.

This chain links TRBV18 with TRBJ1-2, with 10 bases fitting TRBD1. The length of the CDR3 is 17 residues. CDR1 KGHSH and CDR2 LQKENI come from the germline V gene. Germline trimming cut 3 bases from V and 4 bases from J; bases unmatched to any gene: 11. The CDR3, as DNA: TGTGCCAGCTCACCCATTCCCGGGACAGGGGCCTCCTATGGCTACACCTTC. Its protein is CASSPIPGTGASYGYTF.

V gene TRBV6-2 or TRBV6-3 combines with J gene TRBJ2-1; D uncertain. This CDR3 has 14 residues. Trimming cost V 4 bases and J 9 bases, with 16 bases left between them. Per the germline V gene, CDR1 is MNHEY and CDR2 is SVGEGT. The CDR3 DNA reads as TGTGCCAGCAGTTCCTATTCTGGAGTTACTGAGCAGTTCTTC. Translated, it gives CASSSYSGVTEQFF.

The rearrangement uses TRBV11-2 and TRBJ2-7, with TRBD1 identical over 7 bases. CDR1 and CDR2 (germline): SGHAT, FQNNGV. The CDR3 has 15 amino acids. The V gene end was trimmed by 1 base and the J gene end by 4 bases; junction bases not matched to a gene: 7. The CDR3 DNA sequence: TGTGCCAGCAGCTTAGCGACAGGACAGGTTTACGAGCAGTACTTC. As protein: CASSLATGQVYEQYF.

Only one count was recorded for this clone. The chain recombines TRBV5-1 with TRBJ2-2, with D possibly TRBD1 on 6 matching bases. Germline CDR1 SGHRS, CDR2 YFSETQ. Trimming pared 3 bases from V and 5 bases from J, leaving 8 bases between. The CDR3 runs 13 residues. The CDR3: CASSSDRTGELFF. The CDR3 coding sequence is TGCGCCAGCAGCTCTGACAGGACCGGGGAGCTGTTTTTT. Using reference TRBV5-1 and TRBJ2-2 for the parts outside the CDR3, the full variable domain is KAGVTQTPRYLIKTRGQQVTLSCSPISGHRSVSWYQQTPGQGLQFLFEYFSETQRNKGNFPGRFSGRQFSNSRSEMNVSTLELGDSALYLCASSSDRTGELFFGEGSRLTVL.

The genes are TRBV7-9 and TRBJ2-4; 8 bases are a match to TRBD1. Germline trimming cut 5 bases from V and 6 bases from J; bases unmatched to any gene: 6. The CDR3 spans 14 residues. Germline CDR1 and CDR2: SEHNR and FQNEAQ (reference sequence). The CDR3 region is CASSPTGDGNIQYF. The CDR3 nucleotides read TGTGCCAGCAGCCCGACAGGGGATGGAAACATTCAGTACTTC.

This rearrangement joins TRBV27 to TRBJ2-1; D may be TRBD2 (6 bases). This CDR3 is 15 amino acids long. Trimming cost V 5 bases and J 7 bases, with 18 bases left between them. CDR1 MNHEY and CDR2 SMNVEV come from the germline V gene (reference sequence). CDR3 DNA sequence: TGTGCCAGCAGTCCCATGGGAGGACCAAATAATGAGCAGTTCTTC. Its translation is CASSPMGGPNNEQFF.

The rearrangement uses TRBV9 and TRBJ2-7, with 9 positions matching TRBD2. The germline CDR1 and CDR2 sequences are SGDLS and YYNGEE. The J segment lost 3 bases and the V segment lost 0 bases, leaving 13 bases of the junction unmatched. The CDR3 consists of 18 residues. CDR3 nucleotides: TGTGCCAGCAGCGTAGGGGTAGCGGGAGATCGAATAGGCTACGAGCAGTACTTC. This encodes CASSVGVAGDRIGYEQYF.

This rearrangement joins TRBV18 to TRBJ2-5; TRBD2 agrees at 7 bases. V shed 2 bases, J shed 5 bases, and the junction held 5 bases outside the gene matches. In germline, CDR1 is KGHSH, CDR2 LQKENI. The CDR3 has 14 amino acids. The CDR3 coding sequence is TGTGCCAGCTCACCAGTCGCGGGAGCGGAGACCCAGTACTTC. This translates into CASSPVAGAETQYF.

CDR3 DNA: TGCGCCAGCAGCCCAGACGGAGCAACTAATGAAAAACTGTTTTTT. Translated, it gives CASSPDGATNEKLFF. This chain connects TRBV5-1 to TRBJ1-4; D unresolved. V was shortened by 4 bases and J by 0 bases, with 10 bases between the two germline ends. In germline, CDR1 is SGHRS, CDR2 YFSETQ. This CDR3 comprises 15 residues.

This chain connects TRBV2 to TRBJ2-7, with 9 nucleotides matching TRBD2. Unmatched junction bases numbered 6, after V lost 6 bases and J lost 3 bases. This CDR3 is built from 14 residues. Germline V gene data show CDR1 as SNHLY and CDR2 as FYNNEI. The CDR3 DNA reads as TGTGCCAGCAGGGGACTAGCCTCCCTCTACGAGCAGTACTTC. Protein sequence: CASRGLASLYEQYF.

This chain links TRBV5-8 with TRBJ2-1, with D maybe TRBD1 (6 bases). This CDR3 is built from 14 residues. CDR1 is SGHTS and CDR2 is YDEGEE in the germline V gene. V was pared by 0 bases and J by 8 bases, with 12 bases between. The CDR3 loop is CASSLDRVIDEQFF. The CDR3 coding sequence is TGTGCCAGCAGCTTGGACAGGGTGATCGATGAGCAGTTCTTC.

The genes are TRBV6-1 and TRBJ2-7; D is possibly TRBD2 (6 bases). Germline V gene lookup returns CDR1 MNHNS and CDR2 SASEGT. This CDR3 comprises 13 residues. V dropped 8 bases and J dropped 1 base, with 12 bases sitting between them. CDR3 sequence: CASVSGMSYEQYF. DNA of the CDR3: TGTGCCAGCGTTAGCGGCATGTCCTACGAGCAGTACTTC.

This clone was detected a few times. The V gene is TRBV2, the J gene TRBJ2-7; 9 positions agree with TRBD2. Germline CDR1 and CDR2: SNHLY and FYNNEI. CDR3 size: 14 residues. The V and J ends lost 8 bases and 3 bases, in that order; junction bases with no gene match: 8. The CDR3 nucleotides read TGTGCCAGCCGGACCGGGACTAGCTACTACGAGCAGTACTTC. Protein: CASRTGTSYYEQYF.

The V call is TRBV3-1 (or the pseudogene TRBV3-2), the J call TRBJ1-5; D perhaps matches TRBD1 (6 bases). The V gene lost 0 bases and the J gene lost 9 bases, with 15 bases spanning the gap. CDR1 is LGHDT, CDR2 YNNKEL, per germline (reference sequence). This CDR3 region has 15 residues. CDR3 sequence: CASSQDSTGSRPQHF. The CDR3, as DNA: TGTGCCAGCAGCCAAGATTCTACAGGGTCGCGGCCCCAGCATTTT.